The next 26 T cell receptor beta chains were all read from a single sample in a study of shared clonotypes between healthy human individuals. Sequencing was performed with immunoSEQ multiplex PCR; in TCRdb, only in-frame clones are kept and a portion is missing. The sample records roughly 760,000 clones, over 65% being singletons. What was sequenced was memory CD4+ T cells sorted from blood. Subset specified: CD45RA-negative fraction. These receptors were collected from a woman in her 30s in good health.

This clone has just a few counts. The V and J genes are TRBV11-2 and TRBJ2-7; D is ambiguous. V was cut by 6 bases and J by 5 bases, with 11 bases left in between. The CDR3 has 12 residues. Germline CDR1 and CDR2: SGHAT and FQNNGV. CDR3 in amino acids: CASRTSVNEQYF. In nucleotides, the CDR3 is TGTGCCAGCAGGACGAGTGTTAACGAGCAGTACTTC.

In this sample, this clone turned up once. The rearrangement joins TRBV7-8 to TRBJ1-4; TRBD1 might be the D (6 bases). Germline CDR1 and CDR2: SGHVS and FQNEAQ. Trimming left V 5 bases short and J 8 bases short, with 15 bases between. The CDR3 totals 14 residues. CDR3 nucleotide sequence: TGTGCCAGCAGCCGCCCATCAGGGGACGAAAAACTGTTTTTT. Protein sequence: CASSRPSGDEKLFF. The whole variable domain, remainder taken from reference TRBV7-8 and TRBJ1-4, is GAGVSQSPRYKVAKRGQDVALRCDPISGHVSLFWYQQALGQGPEFLTYFQNEAQLDKSGLPSDRFFAERPEGSVSTLKIQRTQQEDSAVYLCASSRPSGDEKLFFGSGTQLSVL.

The CDR3 sequence: CASSGGKEGFETQYF. CDR3 DNA sequence: TGTGCCAGCAGCGGCGGAAAGGAGGGGTTCGAGACCCAGTACTTC. This sequence joins TRBV7-9 and TRBJ2-5, with D perhaps TRBD2 (6 bases). Germline lookup yields CDR1 SEHNR and CDR2 FQNEAQ (reference sequence). The V gene lost 5 bases and the J gene lost 5 bases, with 18 bases spanning the gap. CDR3 length equals 15 residues.

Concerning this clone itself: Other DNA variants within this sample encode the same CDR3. The CDR3 coding sequence is TGTGCCAGCAGCTTAGTTGGGATACAAGAGACCCAGTACTTC. As protein: CASSLVGIQETQYF. This rearrangement joins TRBV7-2 to TRBJ2-5; D is unclear. Germline V gene lookup returns CDR1 SGHTA and CDR2 FQGNSA. The V gene lost 1 base and the J gene lost 2 bases, with 8 bases spanning the gap. CDR3 length: 14 amino acids.

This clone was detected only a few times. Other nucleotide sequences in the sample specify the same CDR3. CDR3 bases: TGTGCCAGCTCACCAGGGTATGGCTACACCTTC. Its protein is CASSPGYGYTF. V gene TRBV18 combines with J gene TRBJ1-2, with D unresolved. The CDR3 has 11 amino acids. Trimming cost V 2 bases and J 5 bases, with 3 bases left between them. The germline V gene has CDR1 KGHSH and CDR2 LQKENI.

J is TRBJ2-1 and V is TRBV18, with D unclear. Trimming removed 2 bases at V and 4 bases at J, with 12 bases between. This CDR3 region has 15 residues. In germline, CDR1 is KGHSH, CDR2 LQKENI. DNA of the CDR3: TGTGCCAGCTCACCAGGGTCAGTCACTTACAATGAGCAGTTCTTC. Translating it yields CASSPGSVTYNEQFF.

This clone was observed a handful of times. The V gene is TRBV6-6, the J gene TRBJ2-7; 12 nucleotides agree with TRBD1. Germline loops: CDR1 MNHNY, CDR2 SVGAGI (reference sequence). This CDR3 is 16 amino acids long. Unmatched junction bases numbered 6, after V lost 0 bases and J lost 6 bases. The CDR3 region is CASSYSGDRGQFEQYF. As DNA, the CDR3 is TGTGCCAGCAGTTACTCGGGGGACAGGGGGCAATTCGAGCAGTACTTC.

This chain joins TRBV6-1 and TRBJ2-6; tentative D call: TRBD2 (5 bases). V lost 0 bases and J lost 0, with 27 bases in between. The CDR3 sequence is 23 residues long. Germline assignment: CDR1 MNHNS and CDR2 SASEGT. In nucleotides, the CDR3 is TGTGCCAGCAGTGAAGCGCGGGCGGGTGCGTGGCAGCAGCTTGACTCTGGGGCCAACGTCCTGACTTTC. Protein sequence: CASSEARAGAWQQLDSGANVLTF.

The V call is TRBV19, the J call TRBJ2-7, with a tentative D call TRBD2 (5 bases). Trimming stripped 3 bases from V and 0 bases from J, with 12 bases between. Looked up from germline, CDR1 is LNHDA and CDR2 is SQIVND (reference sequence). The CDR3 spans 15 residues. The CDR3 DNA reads TGTGCCAGTAGTATGTCGAGCGGCAGCTCCTACGAGCAGTACTTC. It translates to CASSMSSGSSYEQYF.

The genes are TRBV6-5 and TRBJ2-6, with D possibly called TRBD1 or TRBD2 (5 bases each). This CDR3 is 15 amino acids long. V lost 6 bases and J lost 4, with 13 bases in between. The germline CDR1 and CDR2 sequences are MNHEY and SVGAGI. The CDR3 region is CASRILRDGANVLTF. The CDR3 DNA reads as TGTGCCAGCAGGATCTTGAGGGACGGGGCCAACGTCCTGACTTTC.

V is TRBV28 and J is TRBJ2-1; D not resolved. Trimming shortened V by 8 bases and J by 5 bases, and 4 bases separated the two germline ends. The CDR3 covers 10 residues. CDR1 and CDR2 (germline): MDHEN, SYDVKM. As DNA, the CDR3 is TGTGCCAGCGGTAACAATGAGCAGTTCTTC. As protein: CASGNNEQFF.

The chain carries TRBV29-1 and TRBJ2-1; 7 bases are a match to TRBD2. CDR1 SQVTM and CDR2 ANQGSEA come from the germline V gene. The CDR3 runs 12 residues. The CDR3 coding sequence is TGCGGCGGGCGGGAGCGCTACAATGAGCAGTTCTTC. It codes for CGGRERYNEQFF.

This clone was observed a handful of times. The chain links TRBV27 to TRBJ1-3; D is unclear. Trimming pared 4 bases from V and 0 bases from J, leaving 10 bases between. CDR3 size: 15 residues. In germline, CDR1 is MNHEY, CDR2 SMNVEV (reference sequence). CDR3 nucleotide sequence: TGTGCCAGCAGTTCGCCTTCCCTCTCTGGAAACACCATATATTTT. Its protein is CASSSPSLSGNTIYF.

This chain's CDR3 is CASSSLAGMNTGELFF. Written as DNA, the CDR3 is TGTGCCAGCAGCTCATTAGCGGGAATGAACACCGGGGAGCTGTTTTTT. J is TRBJ2-2 and V is TRBV7-9; 8 positions agree with TRBD2. The CDR3 consists of 16 residues. The trim removed 4 bases at V and 1 base at J, leaving 5 bases unmatched. CDR1 and CDR2 from the germline V gene are SEHNR and FQNEAQ (reference sequence).

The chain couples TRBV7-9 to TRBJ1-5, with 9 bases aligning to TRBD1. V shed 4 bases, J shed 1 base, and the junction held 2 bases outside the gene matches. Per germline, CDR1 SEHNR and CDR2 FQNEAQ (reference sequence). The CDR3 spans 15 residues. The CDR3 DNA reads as TGTGCCAGCAGCTCACAGGGGGCGAGCAATCAGCCCCAGCATTTT. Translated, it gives CASSSQGASNQPQHF.

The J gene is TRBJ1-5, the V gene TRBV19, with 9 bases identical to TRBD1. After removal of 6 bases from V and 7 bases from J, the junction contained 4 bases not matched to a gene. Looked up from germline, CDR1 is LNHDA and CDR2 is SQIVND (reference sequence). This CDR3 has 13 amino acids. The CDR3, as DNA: TGTGCCAGTAGGGGACAGGGCTTCCAGCCCCAGCATTTT. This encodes CASRGQGFQPQHF.

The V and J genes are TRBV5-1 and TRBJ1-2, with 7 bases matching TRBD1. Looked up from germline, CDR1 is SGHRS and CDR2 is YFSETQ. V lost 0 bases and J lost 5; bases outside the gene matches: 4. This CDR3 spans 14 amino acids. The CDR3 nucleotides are TGCGCCAGCAGCTTGGACAGGGGAACGTATGGCTACACCTTC. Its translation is CASSLDRGTYGYTF.

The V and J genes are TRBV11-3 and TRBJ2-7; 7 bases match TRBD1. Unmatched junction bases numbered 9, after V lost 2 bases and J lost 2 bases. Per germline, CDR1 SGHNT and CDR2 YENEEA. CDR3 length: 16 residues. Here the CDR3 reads CASSLHRQGTPYEQYF. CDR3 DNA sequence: TGTGCCAGCAGCTTACACCGACAGGGTACCCCCTACGAGCAGTACTTC.

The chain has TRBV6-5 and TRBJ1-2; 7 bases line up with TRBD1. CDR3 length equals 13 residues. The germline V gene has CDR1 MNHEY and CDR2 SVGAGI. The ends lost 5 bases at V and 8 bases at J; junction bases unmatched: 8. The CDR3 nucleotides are TGTGCCAGCAGTCCGACGACAGGGCAAGGCTACACCTTC. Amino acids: CASSPTTGQGYTF.

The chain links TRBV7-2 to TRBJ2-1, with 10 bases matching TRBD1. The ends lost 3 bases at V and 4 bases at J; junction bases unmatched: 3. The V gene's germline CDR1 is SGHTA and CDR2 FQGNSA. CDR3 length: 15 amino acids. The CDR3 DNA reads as TGTGCCAGCAGCTTCGGGACAGGGGATTACAATGAGCAGTTCTTC. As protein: CASSFGTGDYNEQFF.

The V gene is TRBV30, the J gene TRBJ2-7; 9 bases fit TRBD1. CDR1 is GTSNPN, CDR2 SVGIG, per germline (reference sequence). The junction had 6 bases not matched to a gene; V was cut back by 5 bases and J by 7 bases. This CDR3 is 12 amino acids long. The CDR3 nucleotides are TGTGCCTGGGCCACAGGGGGCCGGGAGCAGTACTTC. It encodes CAWATGGREQYF.

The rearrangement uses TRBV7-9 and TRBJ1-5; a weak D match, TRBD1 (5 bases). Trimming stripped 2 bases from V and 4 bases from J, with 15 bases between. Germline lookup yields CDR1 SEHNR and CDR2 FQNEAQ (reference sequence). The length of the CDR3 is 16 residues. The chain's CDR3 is CASSLQQDHSNQPQHF. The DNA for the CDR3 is TGTGCCAGCAGCTTACAACAGGACCACTCAAATCAGCCCCAGCATTTT.

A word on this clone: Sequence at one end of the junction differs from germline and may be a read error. The CDR3 nucleotides read TGTGCCACCAGTAGCGGACCATACAATGAGCAGTTCTTC. Its translation: CATSSGPYNEQFF. The chain has TRBV6-5 and TRBJ2-1; D possibly corresponds to TRBD2 (6 bases). From germline, CDR1 is MNHEY and CDR2 SVGAGI. CDR3 length: 13 residues.

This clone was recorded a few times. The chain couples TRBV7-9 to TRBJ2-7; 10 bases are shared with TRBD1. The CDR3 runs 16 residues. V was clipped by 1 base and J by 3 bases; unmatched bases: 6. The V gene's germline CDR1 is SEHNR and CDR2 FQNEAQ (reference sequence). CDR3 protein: CASSLDLGQGSYEQYF. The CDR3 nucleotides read TGTGCCAGCAGCTTAGATTTGGGACAGGGGAGCTACGAGCAGTACTTC.

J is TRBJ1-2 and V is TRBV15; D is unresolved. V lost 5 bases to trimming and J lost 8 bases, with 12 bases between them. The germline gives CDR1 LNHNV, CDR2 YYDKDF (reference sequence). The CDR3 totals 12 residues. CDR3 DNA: TGTGCCACCAGCTTTGATGGGGAAGGCTACACCTTC. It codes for CATSFDGEGYTF.

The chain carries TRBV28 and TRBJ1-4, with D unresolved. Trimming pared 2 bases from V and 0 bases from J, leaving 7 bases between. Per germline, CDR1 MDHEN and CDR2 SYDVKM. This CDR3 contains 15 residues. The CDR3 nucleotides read TGTGCCAGCAGTTTAATGCCTGCAACTAATGAAAAACTGTTTTTT. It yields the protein CASSLMPATNEKLFF.